Only a few counts were recorded for the clone carrying this TCR beta chain. The data were taken from a study of response to subunit inactivated influenza vaccine. Germline V gene sequence: CDR1 SGHAT, CDR2 FQNNGV. Germline trimming cut 5 bases from V and 7 bases from J; bases unmatched to any gene: 13. This CDR3 region has 16 residues. Using its own MiXCR run on the RT-PCR reads, TCRdb lists one record per CDR3 protein. Found here are 200,000 to 300,000 distinct CDR3 sequences, 10% to 15% of them singletons; the top ten hold roughly 7.7%. Sequences were derived from non-naive T cells sorted from PBMCs, sampled around 14 days before vaccination. This clonotype was obtained from a man over 45 who received an inactivated influenza vaccine. The chain links TRBV11-2 to TRBJ2-1; 8 positions agree with TRBD2. CDR3 bases: TGTGCCAGCAGCCCTACCTTCCCGGGACTAGTAAATGAGCAGTTCTTC. This codes for CASSPTFPGLVNEQFF.